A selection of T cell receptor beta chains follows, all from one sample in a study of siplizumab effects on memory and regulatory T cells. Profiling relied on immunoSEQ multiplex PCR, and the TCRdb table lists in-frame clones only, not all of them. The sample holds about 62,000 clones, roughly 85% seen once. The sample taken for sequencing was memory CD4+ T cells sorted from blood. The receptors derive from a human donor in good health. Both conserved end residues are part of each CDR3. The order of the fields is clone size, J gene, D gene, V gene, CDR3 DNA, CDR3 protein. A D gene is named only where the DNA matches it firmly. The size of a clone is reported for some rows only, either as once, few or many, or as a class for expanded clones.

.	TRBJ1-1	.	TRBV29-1	TGCAGCGTTGGCCCCACCACAGGGCGTAGGACTGAAGCTTTCTTT	CSVGPTTGRRTEAFF
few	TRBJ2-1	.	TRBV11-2	TGTGCCAGCAGCTTGGTTAGCGGACTAATTTACAATGAGCAGTTCTTC	CASSLVSGLIYNEQFF
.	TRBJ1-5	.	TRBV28	TGTGCCAGCAGTTTACTGATTCAGCCCCAGCATTTT	CASSLLIQPQHF
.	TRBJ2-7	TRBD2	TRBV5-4	TGTGCCAGCAGCTTTGGGACTAGCGGACTATACGAGCAGTACTTC	CASSFGTSGLYEQYF
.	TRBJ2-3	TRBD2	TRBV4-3	TGCGCCAGCAGCCCCGGGACTAGGAGCACAGATACGCAGTATTTT	CASSPGTRSTDTQYF
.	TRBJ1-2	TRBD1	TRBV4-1	TGCGCCAGCAGCCATCCCGGGACAGCTAACTATGGCTACACCTTC	CASSHPGTANYGYTF
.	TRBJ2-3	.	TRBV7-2	TGTGCCAGCAGGGGAAGGGGTAGGCGGGGTGGAGATACGCAGTATTTT	CASRGRGRRGGDTQYF
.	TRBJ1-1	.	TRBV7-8	TGTGCCAGCAGCCGGGGGATGGACACTGAAGCTTTCTTT	CASSRGMDTEAFF
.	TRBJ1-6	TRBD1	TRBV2	TGTGCCAGCAGGGGGGAACAGGGGCGGAATTCACCCCTCCACTTT	CASRGEQGRNSPLHF
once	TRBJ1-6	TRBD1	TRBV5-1	TGCGCCAGCAGCCAGGACAGGGTGATAGATTCACCCCTCCACTTT	CASSQDRVIDSPLHF
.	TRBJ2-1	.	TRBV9	TGTGCCAGCAGCGATCTCCGAGCCCCTCGGCAGTTCTTC	CASSDLRAPRQFF
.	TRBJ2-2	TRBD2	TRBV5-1	TGCGCCAGCAGCTCGACTAGCGGGAGGAACACCGGGGAGCTGTTTTTT	CASSSTSGRNTGELFF
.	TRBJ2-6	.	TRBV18	TGTGCCAGCTCTTCAGGGGTATCCGGGGCCAACGTCCTGACTTTC	CASSSGVSGANVLTF
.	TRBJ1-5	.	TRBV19	TGTGCCACCCTGAGCCAAACAGGTAGCAATCAGCCCCAGCATTTT	CATLSQTGSNQPQHF
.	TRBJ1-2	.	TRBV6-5	TGTGCCAGCCTTTCAGCTAACTATGGCTACACCTTC	CASLSANYGYTF
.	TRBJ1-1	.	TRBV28	TGTGCCAGCAGTTTAGAGAGGACAGAGAACACTGAAGCTTTCTTT	CASSLERTENTEAFF
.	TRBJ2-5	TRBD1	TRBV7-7	TGTGCCAGCAGCTTACGGGGACAGGGAGAGACCCAGTACTTC	CASSLRGQGETQYF
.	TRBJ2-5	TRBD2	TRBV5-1	TGCGCCAGCAGTTTCAAAGCGGGGGGATACCAAGAGACCCAGTACTTC	CASSFKAGGYQETQYF
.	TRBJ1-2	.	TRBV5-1	TGCGCCAGCAGCTTGACGGATTATGGCTACACCTTC	CASSLTDYGYTF
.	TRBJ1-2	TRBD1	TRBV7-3	TGTGCCAGCAGTTTCGACAGGGGCGGCGGCTACACCTTC	CASSFDRGGGYTF
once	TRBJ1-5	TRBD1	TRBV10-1	TGCGCCAGCAACCTCGGACAGGTTGGAACCCATCAGCCCCAGCATTTT	CASNLGQVGTHQPQHF
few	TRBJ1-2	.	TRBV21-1	TGTGCCAGCAGCAAAGCGTTTTATGGCTACACCTTC	CASSKAFYGYTF
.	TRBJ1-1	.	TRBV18	TGTGCCAGCTCACCACAGGGGAGGGAAGCTTTCTTT	CASSPQGREAFF
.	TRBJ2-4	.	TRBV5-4	TGTGCCAGCAGCGACCCCTTGGGTGGGGCCAAAAACATTCAGTACTTC	CASSDPLGGAKNIQYF
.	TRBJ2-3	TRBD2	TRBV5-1	TGCGCCAGCAGCATGGGACTAGCGGGGGGTCGCACAGATACGCAGTATTTT	CASSMGLAGGRTDTQYF
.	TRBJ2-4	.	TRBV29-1	TGCAGCGTTGAAGTGGGGTCCTCCACCAAAAACATTCAGTACTTC	CSVEVGSSTKNIQYF
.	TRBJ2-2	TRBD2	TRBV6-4	TGTGCCAGCAGTGAATCCACTAGCGGGGCGGGGGAGCTGTTTTTT	CASSESTSGAGELFF
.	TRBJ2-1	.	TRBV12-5	TGTGCTAGTGGTTTGAGGGCCAATGAGCAGTTCTTC	CASGLRANEQFF
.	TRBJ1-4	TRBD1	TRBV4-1	TGCGCCAGCAGCCAGCCGGGACAGGCAAATGAAAAACTGTTTTTT	CASSQPGQANEKLFF
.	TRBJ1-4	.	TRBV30	TGTGCCTGGAGACTGTCTTCGGACATCCGAAATGAAAAACTGTTTTTT	CAWRLSSDIRNEKLFF
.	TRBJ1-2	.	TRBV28	TGTGCCAGCAGTTTTCCGACGGGGAGTGGGGGAAACTATGGCTACACCTTC	CASSFPTGSGGNYGYTF
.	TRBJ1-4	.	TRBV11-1	TGTGCCAGCAGCTTAGATCGTGCTGAAAAACTGTTTTTT	CASSLDRAEKLFF
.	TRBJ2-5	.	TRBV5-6	TGTGCCAGCAGCTTGCCCCAGAGCAAGAAAGAGACCCAGTACTTC	CASSLPQSKKETQYF
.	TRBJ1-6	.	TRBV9	TGTGCCAGCAGCGATCTAGGGGATTCACCCCTCCACTTT	CASSDLGDSPLHF
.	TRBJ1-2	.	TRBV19	TGTGCCAGTAGTATGGGGACATTTTCCGCTAACTATGGCTACACCTTC	CASSMGTFSANYGYTF
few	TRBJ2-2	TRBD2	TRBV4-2	TGTGCCAGCAGCCAAGGAGCGGGGGTAAACACCGGGGAGCTGTTTTTT	CASSQGAGVNTGELFF